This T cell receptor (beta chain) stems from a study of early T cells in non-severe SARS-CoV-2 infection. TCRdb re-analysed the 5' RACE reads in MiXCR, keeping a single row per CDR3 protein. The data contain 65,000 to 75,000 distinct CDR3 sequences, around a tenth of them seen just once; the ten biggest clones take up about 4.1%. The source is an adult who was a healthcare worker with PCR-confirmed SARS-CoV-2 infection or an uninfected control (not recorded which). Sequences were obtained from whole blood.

The chain's CDR3 is CASSSRGRLAGGQETQYF. CDR3 DNA: TGTGCCAGCAGCTCCAGGGGAAGACTAGCGGGAGGCCAAGAGACCCAGTACTTC. V usage is TRBV13 and J usage is TRBJ2-5, with 13 nucleotides matching TRBD2. V lost 4 bases to trimming and J lost 1 base; unmatched junction nucleotides: 9. In germline, CDR1 is PRHDT, CDR2 FYEKMQ (reference sequence). This CDR3 comprises 18 residues.